This T cell receptor beta chain is from a study of blood T cell repertoires in COVID-19. Trimming left V 1 base short and J 6 bases short, with 7 bases between. This CDR3 spans 12 amino acids. Germline V CDR1 and CDR2: GTSNPN, SVGIG (reference sequence). Profiled with immunoSEQ multiplex PCR; TCRdb holds only in-frame clones, not every one. In the table there are hundreds of thousands of clones, around 86% of which are singletons. The V gene is TRBV30, the J gene TRBJ2-1; maybe TRBD1 (6 bases). This TCR came from a woman in her 50s with COVID-19, enrolled during active disease. The sequenced material came from peripheral blood. In DNA form, the CDR3 reads TGTGCCTGGAGTGAACAGGGCAATGAGCAGTTCTTC. Encoded protein: CAWSEQGNEQFF.